The next 22 T cell receptor beta chains were all read from a single sample in a study of cytomegalovirus exposure and HLA in healthy donors. The PCR employed 60 Vbeta primers together with 13 Jbeta primers. Clones were sequenced by immunoSEQ multiplex PCR, and TCRdb holds only the in-frame ones, with some missing. The data contain around 190,000 clones, around 82% of them singletons. Input material: PBMCs. Receptors originate from a man aged 60 to 75 in good health and CMV-seronegative.

The V and J genes are TRBV25-1 and TRBJ2-5; 9 positions agree with TRBD1. The V gene's germline CDR1 is MGHDK and CDR2 SYGVNS. After removal of 4 bases from V and 1 base from J, the junction contained 1 base not matched to a gene. The CDR3 sequence is 14 residues long. CDR3 sequence reads: CASSGDRVQETQYF. The CDR3 DNA is TGTGCCAGCAGTGGGGACAGGGTCCAAGAGACCCAGTACTTC.

V and J are TRBV6-5 and TRBJ2-1; D gene uncertain. CDR3 length: 12 residues. Trimming left V 5 bases short and J 14 bases short, with 16 bases between. In germline, CDR1 is MNHEY, CDR2 SVGAGI. CDR3 in DNA: TGTGCCAGCAGTAGGATTGGCCGACGGGAGTTCTTC. It encodes CASSRIGRREFF.

This clone has only a few counts. V and J are TRBV9 and TRBJ2-5; a weak D match, TRBD1 (5 bases). The J call may be in error: the DNA end matches TRBJ2-7 better. The CDR3 loop spans 15 amino acids. Germline V gene sequence: CDR1 SGDLS, CDR2 YYNGEE. DNA for the CDR3: TGTGCCAGCAGCGTAGATGGGGCGCCTGCCTACGAGCAGTACTTC. This codes for CASSVDGAPAYEQYF.

The rearrangement joins TRBV6-1 to TRBJ2-3; 7 bases align to TRBD2. The junction had 6 bases not matched to a gene; V was cut back by 4 bases and J by 5 bases. The germline V gene has CDR1 MNHNS and CDR2 SASEGT. The CDR3 extends over 14 amino acids. CDR3 residues: CASSAGIAGDTQYF. The DNA for the CDR3 is TGTGCCAGCAGTGCCGGAATAGCGGGAGATACGCAGTATTTT.

In DNA form, the CDR3 reads TGCGCCAGCAGCCAAGTATACGGGACTGATGGCTACACCTTC. It is translated as CASSQVYGTDGYTF. The rearrangement joins TRBV4-3 to TRBJ1-2; the D gene is possibly TRBD1 (5 bases). The CDR3 length is 14 residues. From germline, CDR1 is LGHNA and CDR2 YSLEER. The V end was cut by 1 base, the J end by 6 bases, with 12 bases between.

This chain joins TRBV6-5 and TRBJ1-3, with D perhaps TRBD1 (5 bases). This CDR3 region has 16 residues. V was trimmed by 2 bases and J by 4 bases, leaving 15 bases between them. Germline V gene lookup returns CDR1 MNHEY and CDR2 SVGAGI. CDR3 loop: CASSYGETASGNTIYF. CDR3 DNA: TGTGCCAGCAGTTACGGAGAGACAGCCTCGGGAAACACCATATATTTT.

V gene TRBV18 combines with J gene TRBJ1-1; 12 bases align to TRBD1. Per the germline V gene, CDR1 is KGHSH and CDR2 is LQKENI. Unmatched junction bases numbered 10, after V lost 3 bases and J lost 5 bases. This CDR3 comprises 17 residues. The CDR3 loop reads CASSPGQGALGRTEAFF. In DNA, the CDR3 is TGTGCCAGCTCACCGGGACAGGGGGCTTTGGGAAGGACTGAAGCTTTCTTT.

J is TRBJ2-3 and V is TRBV4-3, with D unclear. The CDR3 runs to 15 residues. Germline V gene data show CDR1 as LGHNA and CDR2 as YSLEER. Trimming removed 0 bases at V and 5 bases at J, with 12 bases between. CDR3: CASSQEHGHQDTQYF. The CDR3 DNA is TGCGCCAGCAGCCAAGAACATGGGCATCAAGATACGCAGTATTTT.

This chain links TRBV19 with TRBJ2-7, with 8 bases fitting TRBD1. V trimming: 6 bases; J trimming: 4 bases; junction bases outside the gene matches: 8. The germline CDR1 and CDR2 sequences are LNHDA and SQIVND (reference sequence). This CDR3 comprises 14 residues. The DNA for the CDR3 is TGTGCCAGTAGCCTCCAGGGGGCGAGGTACGAGCAGTACTTC. Amino acids: CASSLQGARYEQYF.

This chain connects TRBV4-2 to TRBJ2-5; tentatively, D is TRBD1 (5 bases). This CDR3 contains 16 residues. V was cut by 1 base and J by 1 base, with 13 bases left in between. Germline CDR1 and CDR2: LGHNA and YNFKEQ. The DNA for the CDR3 is TGTGCCAGCAGCCAAGGCGTGGGCCAGGGCCAAGAGACCCAGTACTTC. Translating it yields CASSQGVGQGQETQYF.

This rearrangement joins TRBV5-4 to TRBJ2-6; 7 positions match TRBD1. The CDR3 consists of 14 residues. Looked up from germline, CDR1 is SGHNT and CDR2 is YYREEE (reference sequence). Trimming removed 2 bases from V and 19 bases from J; junction bases left unmatched: 15. The CDR3 DNA reads as TGTGCCAGCAGCTTAAACCCGGAGACAGGGACCCTTACTTTC. This codes for CASSLNPETGTLTF.

The chain uses TRBV5-1 and TRBJ1-1; TRBD1 might be the D (6 bases). Germline lookup yields CDR1 SGHRS and CDR2 YFSETQ. The CDR3 loop spans 13 amino acids. Trimming left V 4 bases short and J 6 bases short, with 13 bases between. Written as DNA, the CDR3 is TGCGCCAGCAGCGTTCAGGGGAGCCCTGAAGCTTTCTTT. Translated: CASSVQGSPEAFF.

This clone was counted a single time. V and J are TRBV2 and TRBJ2-3, with TRBD1 matching 7 bases. Germline lookup yields CDR1 SNHLY and CDR2 FYNNEI. Germline trimming cut 1 base from V and 2 bases from J; bases unmatched to any gene: 3. CDR3 length: 15 amino acids. CDR3 coding DNA: TGTGCCAGCAGTGAAGGGACAGGCCCCACAGATACGCAGTATTTT. Translated, it gives CASSEGTGPTDTQYF.

This chain uses TRBV2 with TRBJ1-1, with 8 nucleotides matching TRBD1. The CDR3 covers 15 residues. The trim removed 6 bases at V and 5 bases at J, leaving 11 bases unmatched. CDR1 is SNHLY and CDR2 is FYNNEI in the germline V gene. CDR3 in amino acids: CASSPTRQGRTEAFF. The CDR3, as DNA: TGTGCCAGCAGCCCCACCCGACAGGGGAGGACTGAAGCTTTCTTT. Full variable domain (rest looked up from reference TRBV2 and TRBJ1-1): EPEVTQTPSHQVTQMGQEVILRCVPISNHLYFYWYRQILGQKVEFLVSFYNNEISEKSEIFDDQFSVERPDGSNFTLKIRSTKLEDSAMYFCASSPTRQGRTEAFFGQGTRLTVV.

The rearrangement joins TRBV5-5 to TRBJ2-1; D is ambiguous. Per germline, CDR1 SGHKS and CDR2 YYEKEE (reference sequence). V was clipped by 2 bases and J by 10 bases, with 7 bases between them. This CDR3 is built from 11 residues. CDR3 nucleotide sequence: TGTGCCAGCAGCTTTCTTTCGGAGCAGTTCTTC. Residues: CASSFLSEQFF.

The CDR3 is CASSPSGGSSYEQYF. As DNA, the CDR3 is TGTGCCAGCTCACCTTCGGGTGGCAGCTCCTACGAGCAGTACTTC. V is TRBV18 and J is TRBJ2-7; no clear D. Germline CDR1 and CDR2: KGHSH and LQKENI. This CDR3 spans 15 amino acids. With 3 bases removed from V and 0 bases from J, the gap between germline ends came to 12 bases.

The chain uses TRBV9 and TRBJ2-1; D possibly corresponds to TRBD2 (7 bases). Trimming pared 5 bases from V and 10 bases from J, leaving 22 bases between. CDR1 is SGDLS, CDR2 YYNGEE, per germline. The length of the CDR3 is 15 residues. CDR3 coding DNA: TGTGCCAGCAGTCTTGCGGGGGCAACCCAGGAGGAGCAGTTCTTC. Its translation: CASSLAGATQEEQFF.

This chain uses TRBV29-1 with TRBJ2-1; perhaps TRBD1 as D (6 bases). The CDR3 length is 12 residues. Per germline, CDR1 SQVTM and CDR2 ANQGSEA. Trimming took 5 bases from V and 3 from J, leaving 8 bases between them. The CDR3 DNA reads TGCAGCGTTCCGGACAGCTACAATGAGCAGTTCTTC. Residues: CSVPDSYNEQFF.

V and J are TRBV5-6 and TRBJ2-7; 9 positions match TRBD1. The CDR3 runs to 14 residues. The V gene end was trimmed by 4 bases and the J gene end by 3 bases; junction bases not matched to a gene: 5. Germline V gene data show CDR1 as SGHDT and CDR2 as YYEEEE. CDR3: CASSHTGGYYEQYF. The CDR3 bases are TGTGCCAGCAGCCATACAGGGGGCTACTACGAGCAGTACTTC.

The rearrangement links TRBV7-6 to TRBJ2-2, with D perhaps TRBD2 (6 bases). Trimming pared 1 base from V and 1 base from J, leaving 10 bases between. CDR3 length equals 16 residues. CDR1 SGHVS and CDR2 FNYEAQ come from the germline V gene. CDR3 in DNA: TGTGCCAGCAGCTTAGTTTCAGCGGGGAACACCGGGGAGCTGTTTTTT. It is translated as CASSLVSAGNTGELFF.

This clone was detected a few times. Germline is not matched at one junction end, which may reflect a read error. The chain carries TRBV5-8 and TRBJ1-2; D call uncertain. Per germline, CDR1 SGHTS and CDR2 YDEGEE. The CDR3 runs to 15 residues. As DNA, the CDR3 is TGTGCCAGCAGCTCCCGGGAACCCTCAAACTATGGCCACACCTTC. This gives the protein CASSSREPSNYGHTF.

The CDR3, as DNA: TGCGCCAGCAGCTTGGGGGTGACCGGGGGTAAGAACACTGAAGCTTTCTTT. Its protein is CASSLGVTGGKNTEAFF. The chain has TRBV5-1 and TRBJ1-1; TRBD1 might be the D (5 bases). The CDR3 loop spans 17 amino acids. V was shortened by 0 bases and J by 1 base, with 16 bases between the two germline ends. Germline V gene lookup returns CDR1 SGHRS and CDR2 YFSETQ.